The source of this T cell receptor (beta chain) is a study of OX40 agonist ivuxolimab in advanced cancers. Patients had blood sampled at baseline and again on cycle 4 day 1 and cycle 7 day 1. The CDR3 loop spans 13 amino acids. V was clipped by 6 bases and J by 5 bases, with 10 bases between them. The germline V gene has CDR1 MNHEY and CDR2 SMNVEV (reference sequence). Libraries were prepared by immunoSEQ multiplex PCR; TCRdb keeps only in-frame clonotypes and omits some of them. This sample yields 55,000 to 60,000 clones, of which over 80% are seen a single time; 2.5% to 3% belongs to the top ten. Overall study results and limits: Among T cells, CD8+ cells averaged more expanded clones than CD4+ cells.

A word on this clone: What it binds is not known.

The sequence was collected from an adult with an advanced solid tumor such as melanoma, head and neck, liver or kidney cancer. This rearrangement joins TRBV27 to TRBJ2-2; D is undetermined. The sequencing used CD4+ or CD8+ T cells sorted from blood, collected in a trial of the OX40 agonist ivuxolimab. CDR3 in amino acids: CASSLWTTGELFF. DNA for the CDR3: TGTGCCAGCAGCCTTTGGACGACCGGGGAGCTGTTTTTT.